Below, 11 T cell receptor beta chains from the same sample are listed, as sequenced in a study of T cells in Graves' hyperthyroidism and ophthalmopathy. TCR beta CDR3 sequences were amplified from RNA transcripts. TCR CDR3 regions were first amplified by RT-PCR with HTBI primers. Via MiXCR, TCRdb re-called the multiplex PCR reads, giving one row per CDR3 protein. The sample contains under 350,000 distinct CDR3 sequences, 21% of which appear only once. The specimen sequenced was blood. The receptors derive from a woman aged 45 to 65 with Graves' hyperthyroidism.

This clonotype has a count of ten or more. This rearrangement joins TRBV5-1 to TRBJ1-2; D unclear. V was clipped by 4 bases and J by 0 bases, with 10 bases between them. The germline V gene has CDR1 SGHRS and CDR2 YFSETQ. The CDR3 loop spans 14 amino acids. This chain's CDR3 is CASSSDGTNYGYTF. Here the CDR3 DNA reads TGCGCCAGCAGCAGCGACGGGACTAACTATGGCTACACCTTC.

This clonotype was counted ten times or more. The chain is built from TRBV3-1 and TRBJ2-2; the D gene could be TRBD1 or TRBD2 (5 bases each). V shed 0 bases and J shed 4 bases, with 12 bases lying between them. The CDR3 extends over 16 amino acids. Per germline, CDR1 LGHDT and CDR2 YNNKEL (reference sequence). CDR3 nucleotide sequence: TGTGCCAGCAGCCAAGATGTTGGGGCGGGCACCGGGGAGCTGTTTTTT. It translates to CASSQDVGAGTGELFF.

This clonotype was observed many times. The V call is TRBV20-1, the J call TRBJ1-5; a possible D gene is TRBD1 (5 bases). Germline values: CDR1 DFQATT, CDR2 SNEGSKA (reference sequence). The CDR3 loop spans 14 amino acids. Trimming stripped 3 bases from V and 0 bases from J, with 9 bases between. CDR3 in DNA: TGCAGTGCTAGTGGGGGATATAGCAATCAGCCCCAGCATTTT. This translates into CSASGGYSNQPQHF.

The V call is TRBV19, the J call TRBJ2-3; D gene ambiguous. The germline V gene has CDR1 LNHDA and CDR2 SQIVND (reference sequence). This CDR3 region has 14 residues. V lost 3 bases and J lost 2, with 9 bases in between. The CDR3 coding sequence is TGTGCCAGTAGTATCGGGCATGACACAGATACGCAGTATTTT. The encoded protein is CASSIGHDTDTQYF. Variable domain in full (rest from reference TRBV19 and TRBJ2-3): DGGITQSPKYLFRKEGQNVTLSCEQNLNHDAMYWYRQDPGQGLRLIYYSQIVNDFQKGDIAEGYSVSREKKESFPLTVTSAQKNPTAFYLCASSIGHDTDTQYFGPGTRLTVL.

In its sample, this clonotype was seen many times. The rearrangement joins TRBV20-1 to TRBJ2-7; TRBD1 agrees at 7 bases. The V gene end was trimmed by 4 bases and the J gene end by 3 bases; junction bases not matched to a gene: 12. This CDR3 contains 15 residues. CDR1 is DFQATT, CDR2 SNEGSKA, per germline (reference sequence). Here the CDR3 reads CSATTTTGRSYEQYF. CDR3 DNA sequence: TGCAGTGCTACTACAACGACAGGGCGCAGCTACGAGCAGTACTTC.

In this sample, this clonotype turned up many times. The CDR3 sequence is CASSLGSIQETQYF. CDR3 nucleotides: TGTGCCAGCAGCTTAGGATCGATCCAAGAGACCCAGTACTTC. V and J are TRBV7-8 and TRBJ2-5; the D is unclear. CDR1 and CDR2 from the germline V gene are SGHVS and FQNEAQ. The CDR3 consists of 14 residues. Trimming pared 1 base from V and 1 base from J, leaving 7 bases between.

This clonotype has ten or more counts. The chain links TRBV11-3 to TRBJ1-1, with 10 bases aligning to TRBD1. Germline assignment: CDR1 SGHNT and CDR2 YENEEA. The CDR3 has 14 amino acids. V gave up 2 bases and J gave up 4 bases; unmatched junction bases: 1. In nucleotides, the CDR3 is TGTGCCAGCAGCTTACGGGACAGGGGCACTGAAGCTTTCTTT. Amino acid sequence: CASSLRDRGTEAFF.

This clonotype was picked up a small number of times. Here the CDR3 DNA reads TGCAGTGCTAACTCCGGGGGACCCTACGAGCAGTACTTC. The encoded protein is CSANSGGPYEQYF. This chain joins TRBV20-1 and TRBJ2-7; possible D gene TRBD2, 6 bases. Trimming pared 4 bases from V and 2 bases from J, leaving 12 bases between. Looked up from germline, CDR1 is DFQATT and CDR2 is SNEGSKA (reference sequence). The CDR3 consists of 13 residues.

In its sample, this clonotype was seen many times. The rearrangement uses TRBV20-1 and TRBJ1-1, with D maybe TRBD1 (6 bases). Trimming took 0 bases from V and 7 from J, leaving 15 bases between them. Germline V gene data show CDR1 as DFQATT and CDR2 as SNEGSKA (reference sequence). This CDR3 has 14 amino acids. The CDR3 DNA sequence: TGCAGTGCTAGAGATCTTCGGGGGGCCCTTGAAGCTTTCTTT. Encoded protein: CSARDLRGALEAFF.

For the CDR3, the DNA is TGTGCCACCTCCCCCCAGACAGGGACTAATGAAAAACTGTTTTTT. Encoded protein: CATSPQTGTNEKLFF. This rearrangement joins TRBV12-3 or TRBV12-4 to TRBJ1-4; 7 bases agree with TRBD1. CDR3 length: 15 amino acids. V was pared by 10 bases and J by 2 bases, with 10 bases of the junction left unmatched.

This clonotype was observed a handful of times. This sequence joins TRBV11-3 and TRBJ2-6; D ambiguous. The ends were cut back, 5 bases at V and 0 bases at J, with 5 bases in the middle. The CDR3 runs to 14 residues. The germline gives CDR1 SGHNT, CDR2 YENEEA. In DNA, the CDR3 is TGTGCCAGCAGCCCTCCCTCTGGGGCCAACGTCCTGACTTTC. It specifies CASSPPSGANVLTF.